This T cell receptor beta chain was identified in a study of cytomegalovirus exposure and HLA in healthy donors. Background on the study: As released early, the data held 75 million to 90 million unique TCRs from HLA-typed donors. Most donors, 81% of a few hundred genotyped, fell in the Caucasian-associated ancestry cluster.

In the PCR, 60 Vbeta and 13 Jbeta primers were used. Data came from immunoSEQ multiplex PCR; TCRdb stores just in-frame clones and leaves some out. The sample consists of more than 60,000 clones, over 70% of them appearing once. This clone has a single count. The sequence came from a man aged 35-49 years in good health and CMV-seropositive. The sample taken for sequencing was PBMCs.

DNA of the CDR3: TGTGCCAGCGGGCCAGTAGGATCTGGTGAAAAACTGTTTTTT. Its translation: CASGPVGSGEKLFF. The chain joins TRBV28 to TRBJ1-4; D is unresolved. Looked up from germline, CDR1 is MDHEN and CDR2 is SYDVKM. V lost 8 bases and J lost 7, with 17 bases in between. The CDR3 loop spans 14 amino acids.